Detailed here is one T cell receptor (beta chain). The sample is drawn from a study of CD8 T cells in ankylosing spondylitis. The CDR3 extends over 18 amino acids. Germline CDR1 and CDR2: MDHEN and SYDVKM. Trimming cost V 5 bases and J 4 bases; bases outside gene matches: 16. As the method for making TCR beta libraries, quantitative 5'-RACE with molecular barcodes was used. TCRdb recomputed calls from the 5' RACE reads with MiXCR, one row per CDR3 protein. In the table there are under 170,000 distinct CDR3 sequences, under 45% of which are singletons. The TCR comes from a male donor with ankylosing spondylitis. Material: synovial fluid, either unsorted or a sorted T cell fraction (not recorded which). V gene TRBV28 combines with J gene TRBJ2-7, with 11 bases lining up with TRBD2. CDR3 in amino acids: CASSPRGRASGRSYEQYF. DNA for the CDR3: TGTGCCAGCAGTCCCCGGGGTAGGGCTAGCGGGAGGAGTTACGAGCAGTACTTC.